One and the same sample provided the 21 T cell receptor beta chains below, sequenced in a study of T cell responses to AZD1222 COVID-19 vaccine. The repertoire was sequenced with immunoSEQ multiplex PCR; TCRdb's copy has only in-frame clones and lacks some. This sample yields fewer than 200,000 clones, of which 85% to 90% are seen a single time; approximately 1.6% belongs to the top ten. Sequenced material: peripheral blood, taken on day 0 of AZD1222 vaccination. The receptors shown here come from an adult in good health.

The genes are TRBV7-2 and TRBJ2-7, with 7 bases identical to TRBD1. Per germline, CDR1 SGHTA and CDR2 FQGNSA. J was trimmed by 0 bases and V by 5 bases; bases with no gene match: 4. CDR3 length: 14 amino acids. CDR3 DNA sequence: TGTGCCAGCAGCGCCGACAGGGACTCCTACGAGCAGTACTTC. This codes for CASSADRDSYEQYF.

The V call is TRBV19, the J call TRBJ2-7, with D perhaps matching TRBD2 (5 bases). CDR1 and CDR2 from the germline V gene are LNHDA and SQIVND (reference sequence). V was shortened by 5 bases and J by 6 bases, with 14 bases between the two germline ends. This CDR3 has 13 residues. The CDR3 loop reads CASSATRGVEQYF. The CDR3 bases are TGTGCCAGTAGTGCCACCCGGGGAGTCGAGCAGTACTTC.

This clone was seen once. This chain links TRBV7-8 with TRBJ2-7, with 7 bases that match TRBD1. Germline V gene sequence: CDR1 SGHVS, CDR2 FQNEAQ. The CDR3 is 15 residues long. After removal of 5 bases from V and 2 bases from J, the junction contained 9 bases not matched to a gene. CDR3 nucleotides: TGTGCCAGCAGCAGACCCCGGGACAGTCCCTACGAGCAGTACTTC. Translating it yields CASSRPRDSPYEQYF.

The genes are TRBV6-5 and TRBJ2-5, with 7 nucleotides matching TRBD1. V trimming: 4 bases; J trimming: 6 bases; junction bases outside the gene matches: 8. CDR1 and CDR2 from the germline V gene are MNHEY and SVGAGI. The CDR3 totals 14 residues. The CDR3 here is CASSSTGSLQTQYF. CDR3 nucleotide sequence: TGTGCCAGCAGTTCGACAGGGAGCCTCCAGACCCAGTACTTC.

The chain employs TRBV4-3 and TRBJ1-2; 9 bases fit TRBD1. CDR3 length: 18 amino acids. V lost 1 base, J lost 0 bases, and 9 bases stayed unmatched. Germline-derived CDR1 and CDR2 are LGHNA and YSLEER. The CDR3 DNA sequence: TGCGCCAGCAGCCAAGCCCCTACAGGGGGCGTTTCTAACTATGGCTACACCTTC. This sequence encodes CASSQAPTGGVSNYGYTF.

This chain joins TRBV5-1 and TRBJ1-2, with D perhaps matching TRBD1 (6 bases). The germline gives CDR1 SGHRS, CDR2 YFSETQ. This CDR3 is built from 14 residues. Trimming left V 6 bases short and J 2 bases short, with 14 bases between. This CDR3 reads CASTQDRRNYGYTF. The CDR3, as DNA: TGCGCCAGCACCCAAGACAGGAGGAACTATGGCTACACCTTC.

The V and J genes are TRBV2 and TRBJ2-7; 8 nucleotides agree with TRBD2. The CDR3 has 15 residues. J lost 7 bases, V lost 3 bases, and 11 bases had no gene match. Looked up from germline, CDR1 is SNHLY and CDR2 is FYNNEI. In DNA form, the CDR3 reads TGTGCCAGCAGTGACTTCGGGAGGGCGATTTGGGAGCAGTACTTC. Protein: CASSDFGRAIWEQYF.

This clone was found a few times. The CDR3 DNA reads as TGTGCCAGCAGTTACTCCGGACGGGATTCACCCCTCCACTTT. The encoded protein is CASSYSGRDSPLHF. V usage is TRBV6-5 and J usage is TRBJ1-6; D unclear. Trimming shortened V by 0 bases and J by 8 bases, and 8 bases separated the two germline ends. The CDR3 sequence is 14 residues long. Per germline, CDR1 MNHEY and CDR2 SVGAGI.

This CDR3 reads CAISLWDSTGELFF. The CDR3, as DNA: TGTGCCATCAGCCTTTGGGACTCTACCGGGGAGCTGTTTTTT. The genes are TRBV10-3 and TRBJ2-2; the D gene is possibly TRBD2 (6 bases). V was shortened by 6 bases and J by 5 bases, with 13 bases between the two germline ends. The CDR3 consists of 14 residues. CDR1 is ENHRY and CDR2 is SYGVKD in the germline V gene.

Only one count was recorded for this clone. The chain employs TRBV7-2 and TRBJ2-7, with 7 bases aligning to TRBD2. Germline CDR1 reads SGHTA; CDR2 reads FQGNSA. With V trimmed by 1 base and J by 2 bases, 2 bases remained unmatched. There are 14 residues in the CDR3. CDR3 bases: TGTGCCAGCAGCTTAGGCGGGAGCGCCTACGAGCAGTACTTC. Translating it yields CASSLGGSAYEQYF.

The V gene is TRBV2, the J gene TRBJ1-5; a possible D gene is TRBD1 (5 bases). CDR3 length equals 16 residues. CDR1 SNHLY and CDR2 FYNNEI come from the germline V gene. Trimming took off 3 bases at V and 4 bases at J, with 16 bases between the two ends. The DNA of the CDR3 is TGTGCCAGCAGTGACCATGCGGGACTAGTTAATCAGCCCCAGCATTTT. Translating gives CASSDHAGLVNQPQHF.

This rearrangement joins TRBV29-1 to TRBJ2-5, with D possibly TRBD1 on 5 matching bases. The CDR3 runs to 11 residues. Germline CDR1 is SQVTM and CDR2 is ANQGSEA. The germline V and J ends were trimmed by 5 bases and 4 bases, with 8 bases remaining between them. The CDR3 DNA reads TGCAGCGTTCGACAGACAGAGACCCAGTACTTC. Encoded protein: CSVRQTETQYF. Complete variable domain (other parts from reference TRBV29-1 and TRBJ2-5): SAVISQKPSRDICQRGTSLTIQCQVDSQVTMMFWYRQQPGQSLTLIATANQGSEATYESGFVIDKFPISRPNLTFSTLTVSNMSPEDSSIYLCSVRQTETQYFGPGTRLLVL.

The V call is TRBV10-1, the J call TRBJ2-2; D ambiguous. This CDR3 spans 13 amino acids. In germline, CDR1 is WNHNN, CDR2 SYGVQD (reference sequence). Deletions cut 2 bases from V and 4 bases from J, with 5 bases between. In nucleotides, the CDR3 is TGCGCCAGCAGTGAGCGGCTCACCGGGGAGCTGTTTTTT. Translating it yields CASSERLTGELFF.

The J gene is TRBJ2-7, the V gene TRBV9; D is perhaps TRBD1 or TRBD2 (5 bases each). This CDR3 has 15 amino acids. Germline V CDR1 and CDR2: SGDLS, YYNGEE. Trimming removed 0 bases at V and 4 bases at J, with 14 bases between. The CDR3 region is CASSVEGTGRYEQYF. Here the CDR3 DNA reads TGTGCCAGCAGCGTAGAAGGAACGGGACGGTACGAGCAGTACTTC.

V gene TRBV11-3 combines with J gene TRBJ1-1; 10 positions agree with TRBD1. Losses at the gene ends were 3 bases for V and 0 bases for J; bases not matched to a gene: 1. The CDR3 loop spans 15 amino acids. The germline V gene has CDR1 SGHNT and CDR2 YENEEA. The DNA for the CDR3 is TGTGCCAGCAGCTTCGGGACAGGGGTGAACACTGAAGCTTTCTTT. Its translation is CASSFGTGVNTEAFF.

V gene TRBV5-6 combines with J gene TRBJ2-3; D call uncertain. This CDR3 contains 13 residues. Looked up from germline, CDR1 is SGHDT and CDR2 is YYEEEE. Between the trimmed V and J ends, which lost 0 bases and 1 base, there was a span of 3 bases. The CDR3 DNA reads TGTGCCAGCAGCTTGGTGGGCACAGATACGCAGTATTTT. This codes for CASSLVGTDTQYF.

V gene TRBV2 combines with J gene TRBJ2-7; 12 bases line up with TRBD2. V shed 5 bases, J shed 0 bases, and the junction held 2 bases outside the gene matches. CDR1 is SNHLY, CDR2 FYNNEI, per germline. This CDR3 is built from 15 residues. CDR3 bases: TGTGCCAGCAGTACTAGCGGGAGGTCCTCCTACGAGCAGTACTTC. Protein sequence: CASSTSGRSSYEQYF.

This clone is a singleton in its sample. The V call is TRBV6-5, the J call TRBJ2-1; 9 nucleotides agree with TRBD2. The J segment lost 8 bases and the V segment lost 7 bases, leaving 6 bases of the junction unmatched. The CDR3 totals 13 residues. Germline V gene sequence: CDR1 MNHEY, CDR2 SVGAGI. Here the CDR3 reads CASMASGTDEQFF. DNA of the CDR3: TGTGCCAGCATGGCTAGCGGGACGGATGAGCAGTTCTTC.

This clone came up a few times. The V gene is TRBV11-2, the J gene TRBJ1-3; D gene uncertain. V was cut by 2 bases and J by 0 bases, with 8 bases left in between. CDR3 length: 15 residues. The germline CDR1 and CDR2 sequences are SGHAT and FQNNGV. The DNA of the CDR3 is TGTGCCAGCAGCTTATCCACAGCCTCTGGAAACACCATATATTTT. Translating gives CASSLSTASGNTIYF. Full variable domain (outside the CDR3, taken from reference TRBV11-2 and TRBJ1-3): EAGVAQSPRYKIIEKRQSVAFWCNPISGHATLYWYQQILGQGPKLLIQFQNNGVVDDSQLPKDRFSAERLKGVDSTLKIQPAKLEDSAVYLCASSLSTASGNTIYFGEGSWLTVV.

The rearrangement links TRBV28 to TRBJ1-5; 8 bases align to TRBD1. The CDR3 extends over 16 amino acids. Germline loops: CDR1 MDHEN, CDR2 SYDVKM. The junction had 11 bases not matched to a gene; V was cut back by 5 bases and J by 5 bases. The CDR3: CASSRGGQGQDQPQHF. The CDR3 DNA sequence: TGTGCCAGCAGTAGGGGGGGGCAGGGACAGGATCAGCCCCAGCATTTT. Filled out from reference TRBV28 and TRBJ1-5, the complete variable domain reads DVKVTQSSRYLVKRTGEKVFLECVQDMDHENMFWYRQDPGLGLRLIYFSYDVKMKEKGDIPEGYSVSREKKERFSLILESASTNQTSMYLCASSRGGQGQDQPQHFGDGTRLSIL.

The gene calls are TRBV9 and TRBJ2-1, with 7 nucleotides matching TRBD1. Germline assignment: CDR1 SGDLS and CDR2 YYNGEE. Losses at the gene ends were 4 bases for V and 5 bases for J; bases not matched to a gene: 9. There are 15 residues in the CDR3. CDR3 DNA: TGTGCCAGCAGCACTGAGGGACAGTTTGACAATGAGCAGTTCTTC. Protein product: CASSTEGQFDNEQFF. The whole variable domain, remainder taken from reference TRBV9 and TRBJ2-1, is DSGVTQTPKHLITATGQRVTLRCSPRSGDLSVYWYQQSLDQGLQFLIQYYNGEERAKGNILERFSAQQFPDLHSELNLSSLELGDSALYFCASSTEGQFDNEQFFGPGTRLTVL.